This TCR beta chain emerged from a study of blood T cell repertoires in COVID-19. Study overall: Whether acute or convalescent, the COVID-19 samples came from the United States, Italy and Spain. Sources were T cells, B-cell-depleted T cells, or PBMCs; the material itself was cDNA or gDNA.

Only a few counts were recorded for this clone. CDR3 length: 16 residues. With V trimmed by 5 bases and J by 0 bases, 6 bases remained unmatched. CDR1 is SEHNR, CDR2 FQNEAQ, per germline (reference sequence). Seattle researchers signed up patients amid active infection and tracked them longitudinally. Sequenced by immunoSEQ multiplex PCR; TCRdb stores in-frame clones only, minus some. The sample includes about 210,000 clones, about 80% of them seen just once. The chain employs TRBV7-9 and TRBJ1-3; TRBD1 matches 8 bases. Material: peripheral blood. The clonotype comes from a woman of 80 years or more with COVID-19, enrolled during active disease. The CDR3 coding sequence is TGTGCCAGCAGCCCTAGACAGGGGTTCTCTGGAAACACCATATATTTT. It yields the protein CASSPRQGFSGNTIYF.